The 13 T cell receptor beta chains below come from one sample, sequenced in a study of T-cell reconstitution after alpha-beta-depleted transplantation in children (dated by TCRdb to about 2016). Receptor amplification or capture employed PCR. These reads were obtained on an Illumina HiSeq 2500. To normalize quantification of the TCRbeta repertoire, the TCR libraries were built with molecular barcoding that relied on unique molecular identifiers. TCRdb reprocessing: public reads trimmed at Q25 with fastp, clones called with MiXCR, in-frame beta chains kept. Rows are unified per CDR3 protein, each entry keeping the most common DNA and genes. For this sample there are roughly 6,100 distinct CDR3 sequences; 15% to 17% appear just once. Roughly four fifths of the sample belongs to the ten largest clones. Per the publication, the treatment or condition label means: allogeneic hematopoietic cell transplantation with graft depleted of TCRalphabeta T cells and CD19 B cells.

The sample here was PBMCs, mostly from graft donor cells, taken 180 days after TCRalphabeta/CD19-depleted stem cell transplant. These receptors all stem from a patient under 10 years old who had a stem cell transplant for inherited bone marrow failure, so the T cells may come from the graft donor.

This clonotype was counted many times. The gene calls are TRBV20-1 and TRBJ2-2, with 8 bases lining up with TRBD2. This CDR3 is 15 amino acids long. The V gene's germline CDR1 is DFQATT and CDR2 SNEGSKA (reference sequence). V lost 0 bases, J lost 6 bases, and 6 bases stayed unmatched. CDR3 sequence (DNA): TGCAGTGCTAGAGATTGGGAAGCGGGAGCCGGGGAGCTGTTTTTT. Protein: CSARDWEAGAGELFF.

In this sample, this clonotype turned up many times. The chain joins TRBV29-1 to TRBJ2-7; TRBD2 matches 9 bases. CDR1 is SQVTM, CDR2 ANQGSEA, per germline. The CDR3 totals 12 residues. V shed 4 bases, J shed 3 bases, and the junction held 1 base outside the gene matches. CDR3 in amino acids: CSVGTSVYEQYF. The DNA of the CDR3 is TGCAGCGTTGGGACTAGCGTCTACGAGCAGTACTTC.

This clonotype appeared once. The V gene is TRBV28, the J gene TRBJ1-1; perhaps TRBD1 as D (5 bases). The V end lost 8 bases, the J end lost 6 bases, and 19 bases lay between the germline ends. Per the germline V gene, CDR1 is MDHEN and CDR2 is SYDVKM. The CDR3 runs 14 residues. The CDR3 region is CASGPGLGCAEAFF. In DNA form, the CDR3 reads TGTGCCAGCGGCCCGGGGCTCGGGTGCGCTGAAGCTTTCTTT.

In regard to this clonotype: One end of the junction fails to match germline, which may point to a read error. The gene calls are TRBV11-2 and TRBJ2-1; TRBD2 matches at 11 bases. Germline CDR1 and CDR2: SGHAT and FQNNGV. This CDR3 contains 12 residues. CDR3 in amino acids: CTSSLLAGGQFF. CDR3 DNA sequence: TGTACCAGCAGCTTGCTAGCGGGAGGGCAGTTCTTC.

This clonotype was observed many times. V is TRBV2 and J is TRBJ2-3; D is perhaps TRBD2 (5 bases). CDR1 SNHLY and CDR2 FYNNEI come from the germline V gene. With 7 bases removed from V and 2 bases from J, the gap between germline ends came to 13 bases. The CDR3 spans 14 residues. The CDR3 coding sequence is TGTGCCAGCACGAAGCGGTACTACACAGATACGCAGTATTTT. It is translated as CASTKRYYTDTQYF.

This clonotype was seen ten or more times. The chain links TRBV4-1 to TRBJ2-7, with 7 nucleotides matching TRBD2. Losses at the gene ends were 0 bases for V and 1 base for J; bases not matched to a gene: 12. CDR1 MGHRA and CDR2 YSYEKL come from the germline V gene. The CDR3 contains 18 residues. The CDR3 bases are TGCGCCAGCAGCCAAGATCCCGGGGGACTATCTCTTTCCTACGAGCAGTACTTC. It yields the protein CASSQDPGGLSLSYEQYF.

The chain is built from TRBV5-1 and TRBJ1-4; D possibly corresponds to TRBD1 (5 bases). CDR3 size: 13 residues. V was cut by 2 bases and J by 5 bases, with 7 bases left in between. CDR1 and CDR2 (germline): SGHRS, YFSETQ. The CDR3 DNA is TGCGCCAGCAGCTTCCAGGGCAATGAAAAACTGTTTTTT. The encoded protein is CASSFQGNEKLFF. Looking up the rest from reference TRBV5-1 and TRBJ1-4 gives the full variable domain: KAGVTQTPRYLIKTRGQQVTLSCSPISGHRSVSWYQQTPGQGLQFLFEYFSETQRNKGNFPGRFSGRQFSNSRSEMNVSTLELGDSALYLCASSFQGNEKLFFGSGTQLSVL.

This clonotype came up many times. V is TRBV15 and J is TRBJ1-1; 9 bases line up with TRBD1. Germline trimming cut 1 base from V and 5 bases from J; bases unmatched to any gene: 11. Germline values: CDR1 LNHNV, CDR2 YYDKDF (reference sequence). The CDR3 consists of 17 residues. This CDR3 reads CATSRGPATGGRTEAFF. In nucleotides, the CDR3 is TGTGCCACCAGCAGAGGCCCGGCGACAGGGGGAAGGACTGAAGCTTTCTTT.

For this clonotype: A much larger clone lies one base from this, so it may be a read error. The gene calls are TRBV3-1 and TRBJ1-1; D may be TRBD1 (6 bases). V lost 10 bases and J lost 7, with 28 bases in between. Germline V lookup: CDR1 LGHDT, CDR2 YNNKEL (reference sequence). The length of the CDR3 is 16 residues. CDR3 in amino acids: CATSHESTGWGDEAFF. The CDR3 DNA follows: TGTGCCACCTCCCACGAATCGACAGGTTGGGGCGATGAAGCTTTCTTT. The variable domain in full, completed from reference TRBV3-1 and TRBJ1-1, reads DTAVSQTPKYLVTQMGNDKSIKCEQNLGHDTMYWYKQDSKKFLKIMFSYNNKELIINETVPNRFSPKSPDKAHLNLHINSLELGDSAVYFCATSHESTGWGDEAFFGQGTRLTVV.

This clonotype was detected many times. The chain employs TRBV7-2 and TRBJ2-7; 9 nucleotides line up with TRBD2. CDR3 length: 15 residues. Germline lookup yields CDR1 SGHTA and CDR2 FQGNSA. V shed 1 base, J shed 4 bases, and the junction held 5 bases outside the gene matches. The CDR3 is CASSLVWLAGYEQYF. CDR3 nucleotide sequence: TGTGCCAGCAGCTTAGTGTGGCTAGCGGGGTACGAGCAGTACTTC.

This clonotype has ten or more counts. This rearrangement joins TRBV7-9 to TRBJ2-1, with 7 bases matching TRBD1. Germline trimming cut 5 bases from V and 7 bases from J; bases unmatched to any gene: 5. The CDR3 length is 13 residues. Germline V gene data show CDR1 as SEHNR and CDR2 as FQNEAQ (reference sequence). The CDR3 DNA follows: TGTGCCAGCAGCCAGGGACAGTATAATGAGCAGTTCTTC. Its protein is CASSQGQYNEQFF.

This clonotype showed up many times. The V gene is TRBV3-1, the J gene TRBJ2-7; D gene unclear. Between the trimmed V and J ends, which lost 6 bases and 1 base, there was a span of 10 bases. Germline CDR1 and CDR2: LGHDT and YNNKEL (reference sequence). The CDR3 length is 13 residues. CDR3 coding DNA: TGTGCCAGCAGACCAAGAGATTCCTACGAGCAGTACTTC. As protein: CASRPRDSYEQYF.

This clonotype was counted many times. The genes are TRBV29-1 and TRBJ2-4; no clear D gene. This CDR3 is 11 amino acids long. Trimming removed 2 bases at V and 14 bases at J, with 13 bases between. Germline V gene sequence: CDR1 SQVTM, CDR2 ANQGSEA. CDR3 loop: CSVETLGSKYF. The CDR3 DNA is TGCAGCGTTGAAACGCTAGGGTCGAAGTACTTC.